This T cell receptor (beta chain) was recovered during a study of blood T cell repertoires in COVID-19 (dated by TCRdb to 2020 to 2021). General notes on the study: The collaborator samples originated in the United States, Italy and Spain and spanned the acute and convalescent phases of COVID-19. The material from the prospective study consisted of cDNA or gDNA derived from T cells, B-cell-depleted T cells, or PBMCs. The dataset comprised deeply sampled blood TCRbeta repertoires from subjects exposed to, actively infected with, or recovered from COVID-19. The repertoires were released in a freely available public database meant as a resource for research on the immune response to SARS-CoV-2. The samples were drawn from two sources: the first 160 participants of the ongoing ImmuneRACE study, and 1,000 to 1,500 subjects contributed by 6 global collaborators. Nearly every sample came with metadata listing a de-identified subject ID, COVID-19 status, age in years and sex. Where HLA class I and class II types were available, the types were taken from metadata supplied by the sample provider, not from assay-based typing.

On this clone itself: The specificity of this receptor is unknown. Base qualities are missing; no much larger clone stands one base away.

Summary of the overall study and its limitations: The quantity of clinical and demographic metadata differed by source and by participant and was supplied without curation.

TCRbeta CDR3 regions were amplified from genomic DNA using the immunoSEQ Assay, a bias-controlled multiplex PCR. In the paper's pipeline: The number of nucleated cells in each sample was estimated by amplification of reference gene primers within the assay. To quantify the absolute abundance of each unique TCRbeta CDR3 rearrangement, sequence reads were collapsed and filtered. Productive Simpson clonality was computed per sample as the square root of Simpson's diversity index over productive rearrangements. This is the immuneACCESS table as TCRdb keeps it, with only in-frame sequences that have V and J called. A part of the clones is gone; compared with another copy, unresolved V genes explain less than half, and the rest is unexplained. The V and J calls and the clone size are those of that table, but D and trimming were determined from the DNA. In this sample the table shows about 200,000 clones, approximately 84% of which occur a single time. The ten largest clones add up to about 6.9% of the sample.

Trimming takes 7 bases from V and 5 bases from J, and the germline ends sit 18 bases apart. From the germline V gene, CDR1 is SGHRS and CDR2 is YFSETQ. From cysteine to phenylalanine, the CDR3 is 14 amino acids long. Just CDR3 DNA is preserved here, 42 bases in frame from base 1. Whole blood was collected in K2EDTA tubes by collaborating institutions according to the institutions' own protocols. For TCRbeta analysis, collaborators shipped samples as frozen whole blood, isolated PBMCs, or DNA extracted from either of those sample types. Sequenced: peripheral blood. Recombination joined TRBV5-1 with TRBJ1-1, with TRBD1 as a weak D call on 5 bases. This receptor was taken from a human donor with acute or convalescent COVID-19. The donor label of this sample is uncertain. In nucleotide form, the sequence is TGCGCCAGCGGGGAGGGACGGGGGGAGACTGAAGCTTTCTTT. Its amino acids are CASGEGRGETEAFF.